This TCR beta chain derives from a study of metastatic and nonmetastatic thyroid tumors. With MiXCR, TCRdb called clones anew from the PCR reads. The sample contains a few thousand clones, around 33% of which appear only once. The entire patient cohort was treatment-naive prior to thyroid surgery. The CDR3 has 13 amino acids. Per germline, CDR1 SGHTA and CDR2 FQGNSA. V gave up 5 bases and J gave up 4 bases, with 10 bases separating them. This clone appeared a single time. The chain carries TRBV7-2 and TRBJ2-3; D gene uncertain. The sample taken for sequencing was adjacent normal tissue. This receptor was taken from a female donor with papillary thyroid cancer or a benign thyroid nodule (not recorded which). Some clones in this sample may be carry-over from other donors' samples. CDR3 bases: TGTGCCAGCAGCCCCCAGCCCGCAGATACGCAGTATTTT. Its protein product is CASSPQPADTQYF.